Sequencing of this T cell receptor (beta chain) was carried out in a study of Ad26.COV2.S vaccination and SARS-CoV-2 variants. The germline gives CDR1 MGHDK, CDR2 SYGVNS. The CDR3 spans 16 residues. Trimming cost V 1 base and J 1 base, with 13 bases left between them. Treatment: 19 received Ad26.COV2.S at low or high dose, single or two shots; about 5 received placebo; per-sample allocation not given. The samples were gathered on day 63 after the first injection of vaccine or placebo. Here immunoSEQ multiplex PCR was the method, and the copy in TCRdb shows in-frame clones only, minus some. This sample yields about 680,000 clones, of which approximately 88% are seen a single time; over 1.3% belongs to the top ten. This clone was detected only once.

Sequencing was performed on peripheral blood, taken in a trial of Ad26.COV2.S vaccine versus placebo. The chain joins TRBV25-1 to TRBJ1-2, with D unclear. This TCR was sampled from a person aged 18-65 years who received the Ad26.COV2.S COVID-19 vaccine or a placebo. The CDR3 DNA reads TGTGCCAGCAGTGAATGGGGAACCGCGAATAACTATGGCTACACCTTC. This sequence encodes CASSEWGTANNYGYTF.